This TCR beta chain was captured by sequencing in a study of T cell responses to AZD1222 COVID-19 vaccine. Study-wide findings and caveats: Females outnumbered males among donors, who were mostly white British; clonal diversity was possibly underestimated.

The table came from immunoSEQ multiplex PCR; TCRdb's copy has only in-frame clones and leaves some out. The table lists 110,000 or so clones, approximately 89% of them singletons, with about 3.3% in the top ten. Concerning this clone itself: The antigen is not known.

V dropped 5 bases and J dropped 7 bases, with 9 bases sitting between them. This CDR3 spans 13 amino acids. Looked up from germline, CDR1 is SEHNR and CDR2 is FQNEAQ (reference sequence). This clonotype was sampled from an adult in good health. The V call is TRBV7-9, the J call TRBJ1-6, with a possible D match to TRBD1 (5 bases). The sequences come from peripheral blood, collected on day 0 of MenACWY control vaccination. The DNA of the CDR3 is TGTGCCAGCAGCATGTGGGACAATTCACCCCTCCACTTT. Amino acids: CASSMWDNSPLHF.